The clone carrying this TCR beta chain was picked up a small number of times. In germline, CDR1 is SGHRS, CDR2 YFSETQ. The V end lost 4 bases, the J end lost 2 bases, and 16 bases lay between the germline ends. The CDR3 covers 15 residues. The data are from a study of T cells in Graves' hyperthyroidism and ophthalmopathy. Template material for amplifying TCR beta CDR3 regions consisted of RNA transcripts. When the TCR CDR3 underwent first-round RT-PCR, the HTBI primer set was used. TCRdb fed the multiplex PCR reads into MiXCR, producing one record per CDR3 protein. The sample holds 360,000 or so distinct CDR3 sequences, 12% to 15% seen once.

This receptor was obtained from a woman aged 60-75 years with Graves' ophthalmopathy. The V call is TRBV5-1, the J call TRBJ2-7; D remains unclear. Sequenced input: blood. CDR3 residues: CASSLGTSPTYEQYF. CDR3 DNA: TGCGCCAGCAGCCTCGGAACCAGTCCCACCTACGAGCAGTACTTC.